This note documents a single T cell receptor beta chain sequence. These data come from a study of blood T cell repertoires in COVID-19. The CDR3 length is 15 residues. From germline, CDR1 is GTSNPN and CDR2 SVGIG (reference sequence). Trimming removed 1 base from V and 4 bases from J; junction bases left unmatched: 9. Produced via immunoSEQ multiplex PCR; TCRdb's table is partial and in-frame only. The sample shows over 200,000 clones, approximately 87% of them seen only once. V is TRBV30 and J is TRBJ2-7, with 8 nucleotides matching TRBD2. The clonotype was recovered from a man in his sixties who had recovered from COVID-19. Sample: peripheral blood. The CDR3 DNA sequence: TGTGCCTGGAGTGGTGGCGCTAGCGGGCTGTACGAGCAGTACTTC. Translating it yields CAWSGGASGLYEQYF.